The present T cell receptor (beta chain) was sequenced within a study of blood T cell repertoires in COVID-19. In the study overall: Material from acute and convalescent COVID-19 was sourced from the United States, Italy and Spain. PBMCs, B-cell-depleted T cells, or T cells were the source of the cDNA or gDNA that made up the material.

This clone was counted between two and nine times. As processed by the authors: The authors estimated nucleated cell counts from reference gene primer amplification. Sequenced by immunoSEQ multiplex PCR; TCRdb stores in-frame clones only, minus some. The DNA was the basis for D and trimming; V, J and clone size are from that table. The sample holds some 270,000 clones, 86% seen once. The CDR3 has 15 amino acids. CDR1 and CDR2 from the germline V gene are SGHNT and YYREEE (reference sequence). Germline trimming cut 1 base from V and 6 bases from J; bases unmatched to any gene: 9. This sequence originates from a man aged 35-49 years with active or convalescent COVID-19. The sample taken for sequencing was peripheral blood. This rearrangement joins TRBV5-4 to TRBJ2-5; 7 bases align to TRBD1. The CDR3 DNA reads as TGTGCCAGCAGCTTGAACAGGGGAAGTGAAAAGACCCAGTACTTC. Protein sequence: CASSLNRGSEKTQYF. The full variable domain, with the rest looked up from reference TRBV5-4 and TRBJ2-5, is ETGVTQSPTHLIKTRGQQVTLRCSSQSGHNTVSWYQQALGQGPQFIFQYYREEENGRGNFPPRFSGLQFPNYSSELNVNALELDDSALYLCASSLNRGSEKTQYFGPGTRLLVL.